The 16 T cell receptor beta chains below come from one sample, sequenced in a study of OX40 agonist ivuxolimab in advanced cancers. The assay was immunoSEQ multiplex PCR, and TCRdb's table has in-frame clones only and misses some. The table shows just over 50,000 clones, with almost 90% occurring only once. Sequencing was performed on CD4+ or CD8+ T cells sorted from blood, taken in a trial of the OX40 agonist ivuxolimab. Receptors were obtained from an adult with an advanced solid tumor such as melanoma, head and neck, liver or kidney cancer.

The chain employs TRBV7-9 and TRBJ1-5; D gene uncertain. V dropped 5 bases and J dropped 5 bases, with 10 bases sitting between them. CDR1 and CDR2 from the germline V gene are SEHNR and FQNEAQ (reference sequence). This CDR3 comprises 13 residues. The DNA of the CDR3 is TGTGCCAGCAGCCAAGTCTCCGATCAGCCCCAGCATTTT. It codes for CASSQVSDQPQHF.

The rearrangement uses TRBV11-2 and TRBJ1-6, with D possibly matching TRBD1 (5 bases). CDR3 length equals 15 residues. The germline CDR1 and CDR2 sequences are SGHAT and FQNNGV. V was trimmed by 5 bases and J by 9 bases, leaving 17 bases between them. CDR3 coding DNA: TGTGCCAGCAGCCCCCGGGACCTAGGGTCTTCACCCCTCCACTTT. Translation: CASSPRDLGSSPLHF.

The V call is TRBV21-1, the J call TRBJ2-1; no check of the table's D call, TRBD2, against the DNA was made. TRBV21-1 is a known pseudogene. This CDR3 is 13 amino acids long. The CDR3 region has the DNA TGTGCCACGCCCGGGACTAGAAACAATGAGCAGTTCTTC. Translation: CATPGTRNNEQFF.

The chain has TRBV27 and TRBJ2-7, with D possibly being TRBD1 or TRBD2 (5 bases each). This CDR3 spans 14 amino acids. Per germline, CDR1 MNHEY and CDR2 SMNVEV (reference sequence). Between the trimmed V and J ends, which lost 6 bases and 3 bases, there was a span of 15 bases. DNA for the CDR3: TGTGCCAGCAGCTGGGGGACGCCGATCTACGAGCAGTACTTC. It encodes CASSWGTPIYEQYF.

This clone appeared once. The V call is TRBV30, the J call TRBJ1-3; D not resolved. Per the germline V gene, CDR1 is GTSNPN and CDR2 is SVGIG (reference sequence). This CDR3 is 15 amino acids long. Trimming pared 0 bases from V and 4 bases from J, leaving 13 bases between. In nucleotides, the CDR3 is TGTGCCTGGAGTGTTTCTATCTCCTCGGGAAACACCATATATTTT. It specifies CAWSVSISSGNTIYF.

Here the CDR3 DNA reads TGTGCCAGCAGCCTAACGTCCGGGGTTTTGGCAGATACGCAGTATTTT. Translating it yields CASSLTSGVLADTQYF. The V gene is TRBV9, the J gene TRBJ2-3; possible D gene TRBD2, 5 bases. The CDR3 consists of 16 residues. V gave up 4 bases and J gave up 4 bases, with 19 bases separating them. Germline V gene lookup returns CDR1 SGDLS and CDR2 YYNGEE.

V is TRBV7-9 and J is TRBJ2-5; a possible D gene is TRBD1 (5 bases). The CDR3 totals 14 residues. V lost 3 bases and J 5 bases, leaving 13 bases between the germline ends. Germline CDR1 SEHNR, CDR2 FQNEAQ (reference sequence). The CDR3 region has the DNA TGTGCCAGCAGCTTCAGGGCTGTCTGGGAGACCCAGTACTTC. Translation gives CASSFRAVWETQYF.

The V gene is TRBV7-3, the J gene TRBJ1-1; the D gene is possibly TRBD1 (5 bases). Trimming pared 5 bases from V and 5 bases from J, leaving 21 bases between. This CDR3 is 16 amino acids long. Germline-derived CDR1 and CDR2 are SGHTA and FQGTGA. The CDR3 DNA reads as TGTGCCAGCAGCATAGGTAGTAATCCCGGGGGGACTGAAGCTTTCTTT. Protein sequence: CASSIGSNPGGTEAFF.

In its sample, this clone was seen once. The CDR3 here is CASSIHNEQFF. Here the CDR3 DNA reads TGTGCCAGTAGTATCCACAATGAGCAGTTCTTC. This chain connects TRBV19 to TRBJ2-1; D gene unclear. Germline CDR1 and CDR2: LNHDA and SQIVND (reference sequence). This CDR3 is 11 amino acids long. Between the trimmed V and J ends, which lost 3 bases and 5 bases, there was a span of 2 bases. Combining the CDR3 with reference TRBV19 and TRBJ2-1 gives the whole variable domain DGGITQSPKYLFRKEGQNVTLSCEQNLNHDAMYWYRQDPGQGLRLIYYSQIVNDFQKGDIAEGYSVSREKKESFPLTVTSAQKNPTAFYLCASSIHNEQFFGPGTRLTVL.

This sequence joins TRBV7-2 and TRBJ1-1; 7 positions agree with TRBD1. J was trimmed by 3 bases and V by 3 bases; bases with no gene match: 7. The CDR3 is made up of 15 amino acids. Germline loops: CDR1 SGHTA, CDR2 FQGNSA. The CDR3 here is CASSFSWTGDTEAFF. CDR3 DNA sequence: TGTGCCAGCAGCTTTTCTTGGACAGGAGACACTGAAGCTTTCTTT.

The chain is built from TRBV28 and TRBJ1-6, with D perhaps matching TRBD1 (5 bases). V was cut by 8 bases and J by 5 bases, with 13 bases left in between. The CDR3 has 14 amino acids. The V gene's germline CDR1 is MDHEN and CDR2 SYDVKM. The CDR3 DNA reads as TGTGCCAGCTGGGGGAGGGCGAATAATTCACCCCTCCACTTT. Translating gives CASWGRANNSPLHF.

This chain connects TRBV16 to TRBJ2-3; the D is unclear. The CDR3 consists of 15 residues. CDR1 is KGHSY and CDR2 is FQNENV in the germline V gene. The V end lost 6 bases, the J end lost 5 bases, and 18 bases lay between the germline ends. CDR3 sequence (DNA): TGTGCCAGCAGGCCGATGGGAAATTTTAGAGATACGCAGTATTTT. It yields the protein CASRPMGNFRDTQYF. Full variable domain (remainder filled in from reference TRBV16 and TRBJ2-3): GEEVAQTPKHLVRGEGQKAKLYCAPIKGHSYVFWYQQVLKNEFKFLISFQNENVFDETGMPKERFSAKCLPNSPCSLEIQATKLEDSAVYFCASRPMGNFRDTQYFGPGTRLTVL.

A few counts support this clone. CDR3 amino acids: CASSRRPGTGINSPLHF. The DNA of the CDR3 is TGTGCCAGTAGCCGCCGGCCCGGGACAGGGATTAATTCACCCCTCCACTTT. The V gene is TRBV19, the J gene TRBJ1-6, with TRBD1 matching 9 bases. The CDR3 has 17 residues. V lost 6 bases to trimming and J lost 6 bases; unmatched junction nucleotides: 12. Germline CDR1 and CDR2: LNHDA and SQIVND (reference sequence).

The chain is built from TRBV14 and TRBJ2-2; D unclear. Germline V lookup: CDR1 SGHDN, CDR2 FVKESK. V was shortened by 0 bases and J by 3 bases, with 8 bases between the two germline ends. The CDR3 covers 15 residues. Here the CDR3 reads CASSQEHTYTGELFF. CDR3 DNA: TGTGCCAGCAGCCAAGAACACACTTACACCGGGGAGCTGTTTTTT.

A remark on this clone: A read error may account for a junction end that differs from germline. The identical CDR3 is also encoded by other nucleotide sequences in the sample. The V call is TRBV28, the J call TRBJ1-4, with TRBD1 as a possible D gene (6 bases). The germline V gene has CDR1 MDHEN and CDR2 SYDVKM. This CDR3 has 15 amino acids. DNA for the CDR3: TGTGCCAGCAGACAGGGACCCGCAACTAATGAAAAACTGTTCTTT. As protein: CASRQGPATNEKLFF.

V is TRBV5-1 and J is TRBJ2-5; tentative D call: TRBD1 (6 bases). The CDR3 length is 13 residues. V lost 4 bases, J lost 5 bases, and 12 bases lay in between. Germline CDR1 reads SGHRS; CDR2 reads YFSETQ. CDR3 DNA sequence: TGCGCCAGCAGCCCACAGGGCTGGGAGACCCAGTACTTC. Residues: CASSPQGWETQYF. Full variable domain (remainder filled in from reference TRBV5-1 and TRBJ2-5): KAGVTQTPRYLIKTRGQQVTLSCSPISGHRSVSWYQQTPGQGLQFLFEYFSETQRNKGNFPGRFSGRQFSNSRSEMNVSTLELGDSALYLCASSPQGWETQYFGPGTRLLVL.